The 25 T cell receptor beta chains listed next were all sequenced from one sample in a study of CD8+ T cells in alopecia areata listed by TCRdb under 2018. The library relied on the immunoSEQ multiplex PCR assay. RNA was extracted from all samples and reverse transcribed into cDNA, which served as template for TCR sequencing. TCRdb took this table from immuneACCESS and kept in-frame rearrangements with V and J called. Such tables lack part of the clones; where checked against another copy, unresolved V genes explain under half of the gap, and the rest is unexplained. The sample table records 200,000 to 250,000 clones; around three fifths of these occur just once. Clones ranked in the top ten supply roughly 1.6% of the sample. In the paper's terms, the time point label means: roughly 27 days on oral tofacitinib. Interpreted using the paper, the treatment or condition label stands for: oral pan-JAK inhibitor, 5-10 mg twice daily.

The sequencing used CD4+ T cells sorted from blood, collected at week 4, from a patient treated with tofacitinib. These receptors originate from a human donor with alopecia areata.

V is TRBV29-1 and J is TRBJ1-4, with TRBD1 matching over 8 bases. Unmatched junction bases numbered 5, after V lost 7 bases and J lost 4 bases. CDR1 and CDR2 (germline): SQVTM, ANQGSEA. The CDR3 is 13 residues long. CDR3 sequence reads: CSAQGALNEKLFF. The CDR3 DNA reads TGCAGCGCGCAGGGGGCCCTTAATGAAAAACTGTTTTTT.

The count of this clone is one. The chain uses TRBV29-1 and TRBJ2-3, with no clear D. The CDR3 covers 12 residues. Germline loops: CDR1 SQVTM, CDR2 ANQGSEA. The V end was cut by 1 base, the J end by 4 bases, with 6 bases between. DNA for the CDR3: TGCAGCGTTGAAGCGGCAGCAGATACGCAGTATTTT. Its translation is CSVEAAADTQYF.

This clone appeared a single time. The rearrangement links TRBV4-2 to TRBJ1-5; tentatively, D is TRBD1 (5 bases). The CDR3 has 15 residues. V was cut by 0 bases and J by 7 bases, with 13 bases left in between. Germline-derived CDR1 and CDR2 are LGHNA and YNFKEQ. The CDR3 nucleotides read TGTGCCAGCAGCCAAGATGTGGGGCCGGGGCAGCCCCAGCATTTT. This codes for CASSQDVGPGQPQHF.

CDR3 sequence (DNA): TGCAGCGTTGAAAAGGGCAGGTCGGGCGGCTACACCTTC. Its translation is CSVEKGRSGGYTF. The chain is built from TRBV29-1 and TRBJ1-2; D ambiguous. V was clipped by 2 bases and J by 8 bases, with 15 bases between them. Per germline, CDR1 SQVTM and CDR2 ANQGSEA. The CDR3 is made up of 13 amino acids.

This rearrangement joins TRBV27 to TRBJ1-2; maybe TRBD1 (6 bases). The CDR3 consists of 13 residues. V dropped 5 bases and J dropped 3 bases, with 10 bases sitting between them. Germline V gene lookup returns CDR1 MNHEY and CDR2 SMNVEV (reference sequence). The DNA of the CDR3 is TGTGCCAGCAGTCTGACAGGACACTATGGCTACACCTTC. Encoded protein: CASSLTGHYGYTF.

The table lists this clone with a few counts. This chain uses TRBV19 with TRBJ2-2; either TRBD1 or TRBD2 may fit D (5 bases each). Deletions cut 5 bases from V and 1 base from J, with 8 bases between. CDR3 length equals 14 residues. CDR1 and CDR2 from the germline V gene are LNHDA and SQIVND (reference sequence). CDR3 nucleotide sequence: TGTGCCAGTAGTGGGGGTCTGAACACCGGGGAGCTGTTTTTT. Amino acids: CASSGGLNTGELFF. The full variable domain, rest sourced from reference TRBV19 and TRBJ2-2, is DGGITQSPKYLFRKEGQNVTLSCEQNLNHDAMYWYRQDPGQGLRLIYYSQIVNDFQKGDIAEGYSVSREKKESFPLTVTSAQKNPTAFYLCASSGGLNTGELFFGEGSRLTVL.

V usage is TRBV25-1 and J usage is TRBJ1-6, with 7 bases identical to TRBD1. V was clipped by 6 bases and J by 7 bases; unmatched bases: 3. The CDR3 consists of 13 residues. Germline CDR1 reads MGHDK; CDR2 reads SYGVNS. This chain's CDR3 is CASRGQPNSPLHF. As DNA, the CDR3 is TGTGCCAGCAGGGGACAGCCGAATTCACCCCTCCACTTT.

Here the CDR3 reads CASSLRLNQPQHF. CDR3 nucleotides: TGTGCCAGCAGTTTAAGGCTCAATCAGCCCCAGCATTTT. The V call is TRBV27, the J call TRBJ1-5; D ambiguous. Trimming shortened V by 2 bases and J by 3 bases, and 5 bases separated the two germline ends. The CDR3 consists of 13 residues. Germline-derived CDR1 and CDR2 are MNHEY and SMNVEV (reference sequence).

This clone was observed a handful of times. The same CDR3 is also encoded by other DNA sequences in this sample. The rearrangement joins TRBV2 to TRBJ2-1; D remains unclear. Between the trimmed V and J ends, which lost 1 base and 7 bases, there was a span of 5 bases. CDR1 and CDR2 (germline): SNHLY, FYNNEI. The length of the CDR3 is 12 residues. As DNA, the CDR3 is TGTGCCAGCAGTGAAGGAGGTAATGAGCAGTTCTTC. Translation: CASSEGGNEQFF.

This rearrangement joins TRBV29-1 to TRBJ1-5, with 8 positions matching TRBD1. The V gene end was trimmed by 4 bases and the J gene end by 4 bases; junction bases not matched to a gene: 3. Germline V gene data show CDR1 as SQVTM and CDR2 as ANQGSEA. The CDR3 has 13 amino acids. The CDR3 reads CSVAGQANQPQHF. Here the CDR3 DNA reads TGCAGCGTTGCGGGACAGGCTAATCAGCCCCAGCATTTT. The variable domain in full, with the rest retrieved from reference TRBV29-1 and TRBJ1-5, is SAVISQKPSRDICQRGTSLTIQCQVDSQVTMMFWYRQQPGQSLTLIATANQGSEATYESGFVIDKFPISRPNLTFSTLTVSNMSPEDSSIYLCSVAGQANQPQHFGDGTRLSIL.

V usage is TRBV15 and J usage is TRBJ2-7; D not resolved. Looked up from germline, CDR1 is LNHNV and CDR2 is YYDKDF (reference sequence). V was pared by 3 bases and J by 4 bases, with 10 bases between. The CDR3 length is 13 residues. The CDR3 loop reads CATSRPNEYEQYF. DNA for the CDR3: TGTGCCACCAGCAGGCCGAACGAATACGAGCAGTACTTC.

CDR3 region: CSAETSGKFSEQFF. CDR3 sequence (DNA): TGCAGCGCCGAGACTAGCGGGAAGTTTAGTGAGCAGTTCTTC. The chain couples TRBV29-1 to TRBJ2-1; the match to TRBD2 covers 11 bases. Germline V gene lookup returns CDR1 SQVTM and CDR2 ANQGSEA. This CDR3 contains 14 residues. The ends lost 7 bases at V and 9 bases at J; junction bases unmatched: 11.

This sequence joins TRBV19 and TRBJ1-5; D is undetermined. The CDR3 runs to 17 residues. Trimming removed 1 base at V and 2 bases at J, with 15 bases between. The germline CDR1 and CDR2 sequences are LNHDA and SQIVND (reference sequence). The CDR3 is CASSIVSRGMGNQPQHF. The CDR3 DNA is TGTGCCAGTAGTATAGTTTCAAGAGGGATGGGCAATCAGCCCCAGCATTTT.

The CDR3 loop is CASSPGLEAYEQYF. The CDR3 region has the DNA TGTGCCAGCTCACCTGGACTAGAGGCCTACGAGCAGTACTTC. J is TRBJ2-7 and V is TRBV18; TRBD2 aligns across 7 bases. The V gene's germline CDR1 is KGHSH and CDR2 LQKENI. The V segment lost 3 bases and the J segment 2 bases; nucleotides outside the gene matches: 4. This CDR3 has 14 residues. Variable domain in full (rest from reference TRBV18 and TRBJ2-7): NAGVMQNPRHLVRRRGQEARLRCSPMKGHSHVYWYRQLPEEGLKFMVYLQKENIIDESGMPKERFSAEFPKEGPSILRIQQVVRGDSAAYFCASSPGLEAYEQYFGPGTRLTVT.

This clone was counted at least ten times. The chain links TRBV7-3 to TRBJ1-6; 7 bases are shared with TRBD1. CDR3 size: 15 residues. Germline CDR1 is SGHTA and CDR2 is FQGTGA. Unmatched junction bases numbered 6, after V lost 5 bases and J lost 5 bases. CDR3 residues: CASSRDRDHNSPLHF. In DNA form, the CDR3 reads TGTGCCAGCAGCCGTGACAGGGACCATAATTCACCCCTCCACTTT.

The CDR3: CASSQSDTQYF. CDR3 DNA sequence: TGTGCCAGCAGCCAATCAGATACGCAGTATTTT. The rearrangement uses TRBV14 and TRBJ2-3, with unresolved D. Germline V lookup: CDR1 SGHDN, CDR2 FVKESK. Between the trimmed V and J ends, which lost 2 bases and 4 bases, there was a span of 1 base. This CDR3 is built from 11 residues. The full variable domain, its missing parts supplied by reference TRBV14 and TRBJ2-3, is EAGVTQFPSHSVIEKGQTVTLRCDPISGHDNLYWYRRVMGKEIKFLLHFVKESKQDESGMPNNRFLAERTGGTYSTLKVQPAELEDSGVYFCASSQSDTQYFGPGTRLTVL.

In the case of this clone: The same CDR3 is also encoded by other DNA sequences in this sample. The rearrangement joins TRBV29-1 to TRBJ2-7; D is undetermined. Trimming stripped 1 base from V and 3 bases from J, with 4 bases between. This CDR3 has 11 residues. Germline CDR1 and CDR2: SQVTM and ANQGSEA. The CDR3 is CSVEVSYEQYF. CDR3 bases: TGCAGCGTTGAAGTGAGCTACGAGCAGTACTTC.

The CDR3 DNA reads as TGTGCCTGGAGTGTACAGGGGGCAGGCAATCAGCCCCAGCATTTT. This codes for CAWSVQGAGNQPQHF. The gene calls are TRBV30 and TRBJ1-5; 9 nucleotides match TRBD1. Germline assignment: CDR1 GTSNPN and CDR2 SVGIG (reference sequence). With 0 bases clipped from V and 2 bases from J, the junction kept 2 bases outside the gene matches. The CDR3 has 15 amino acids.

V usage is TRBV29-1 and J usage is TRBJ1-1; D uncertain. Germline CDR1 reads SQVTM; CDR2 reads ANQGSEA. The CDR3 contains 11 residues. V gave up 4 bases and J gave up 5 bases, with 8 bases separating them. CDR3 coding DNA: TGCAGCGTTGCGACGGGGACTGAAGCTTTCTTT. Protein product: CSVATGTEAFF. Combining the CDR3 with reference TRBV29-1 and TRBJ1-1 gives the whole variable domain SAVISQKPSRDICQRGTSLTIQCQVDSQVTMMFWYRQQPGQSLTLIATANQGSEATYESGFVIDKFPISRPNLTFSTLTVSNMSPEDSSIYLCSVATGTEAFFGQGTRLTVV.

This clone is a singleton in its sample. The chain couples TRBV5-6 to TRBJ2-7; the match to TRBD1 covers 9 bases. From germline, CDR1 is SGHDT and CDR2 YYEEEE. With 4 bases clipped from V and 6 bases from J, the junction kept 11 bases outside the gene matches. The CDR3 is made up of 15 amino acids. CDR3 nucleotides: TGTGCCAGCAGCCTGACCGGGACAGGGAGCTTCGAGCAGTACTTC. Translated, it gives CASSLTGTGSFEQYF.

This sequence joins TRBV7-9 and TRBJ1-2; 8 positions match TRBD1. The CDR3 covers 17 residues. Germline loops: CDR1 SEHNR, CDR2 FQNEAQ (reference sequence). Trimming at V came to 0 bases and at J to 4 bases, leaving 10 bases not matched to a gene. CDR3 in DNA: TGTGCCAGCAGCTTAGCCCTTTCGGAGACAGGGGCCTATGGCTACACCTTC. Encoded protein: CASSLALSETGAYGYTF.

The chain has TRBV10-3 and TRBJ2-3; TRBD2 matches 7 bases. The CDR3 is made up of 11 amino acids. The J segment lost 5 bases and the V segment lost 8 bases, leaving 1 base of the junction unmatched. Germline lookup yields CDR1 ENHRY and CDR2 SYGVKD. Here the CDR3 DNA reads TGTGCCATCGGGGAGGGAGATACGCAGTATTTT. It encodes CAIGEGDTQYF.

This clone has more than one count but fewer than ten. The chain uses TRBV7-2 and TRBJ2-2; weak D call: TRBD2 (5 bases). Trimming left V 3 bases short and J 6 bases short, with 11 bases between. Germline loops: CDR1 SGHTA, CDR2 FQGNSA. The CDR3 contains 14 residues. CDR3 nucleotide sequence: TGTGCCAGCAGCTTGGATAGCGCGGCCGGGGAGCTGTTTTTT. It specifies CASSLDSAAGELFF.

This clone came up a few times. The V call is TRBV12-5, the J call TRBJ2-2; 7 positions agree with TRBD1. J gave up 5 bases and V 5 bases, and 11 bases lay outside the gene matches. The germline gives CDR1 LGHNT, CDR2 FRNRAP. The CDR3 has 16 amino acids. The CDR3 is CASGDRVSLRTGELFF. The CDR3 DNA follows: TGTGCTAGTGGTGACAGGGTTAGCTTACGGACCGGGGAGCTGTTTTTT.

This sequence joins TRBV9 and TRBJ1-4; D call uncertain. The CDR3 is 14 residues long. Between the trimmed V and J ends, which lost 2 bases and 5 bases, there was a span of 10 bases. Looked up from germline, CDR1 is SGDLS and CDR2 is YYNGEE. This CDR3 reads CASSVGPENEKLFF. The CDR3 nucleotides read TGTGCCAGCAGCGTCGGACCCGAGAATGAAAAACTGTTTTTT.